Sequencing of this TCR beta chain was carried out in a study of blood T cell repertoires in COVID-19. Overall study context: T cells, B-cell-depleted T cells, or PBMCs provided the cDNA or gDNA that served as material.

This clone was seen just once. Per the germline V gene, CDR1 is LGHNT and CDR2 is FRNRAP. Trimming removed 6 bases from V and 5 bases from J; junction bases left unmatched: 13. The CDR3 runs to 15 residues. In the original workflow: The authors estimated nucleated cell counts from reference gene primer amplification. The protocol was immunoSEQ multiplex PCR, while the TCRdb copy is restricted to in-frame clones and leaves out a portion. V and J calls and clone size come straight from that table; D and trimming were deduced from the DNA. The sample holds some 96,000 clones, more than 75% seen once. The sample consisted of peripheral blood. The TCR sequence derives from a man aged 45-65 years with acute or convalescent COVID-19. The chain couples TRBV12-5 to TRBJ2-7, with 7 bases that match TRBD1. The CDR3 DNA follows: TGTGCTAGTGGCTTACAGACAGGGCGAGGGCACGAGCAGTACTTC. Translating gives CASGLQTGRGHEQYF. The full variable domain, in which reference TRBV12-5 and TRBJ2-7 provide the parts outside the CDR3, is DARVTQTPRHKVTEMGQEVTMRCQPILGHNTVFWYRQTMMQGLELLAYFRNRAPLDDSGMPKDRFSAEMPDATLATLKIQPSEPRDSAVYFCASGLQTGRGHEQYFGPGTRLTVT.